Below are 18 T cell receptor beta chains sequenced from a single sample in a study of post-analysis software for immune sequencing data. The antigens these receptors bind are not known. TCR beta cDNA libraries had unique molecular identifiers. MiXCR, run by TCRdb on the PCR reads, gives a single entry per CDR3 protein. The sample lists more than 500,000 distinct CDR3 sequences; less than 40% were seen once. Study-level results: Patients used about five TRBV segments, including TRBV5-6, TRBV5-1 and TRBV20-1, more often than controls.

Sequenced material: blood. The receptor source for this set is a girl between 2 and 17 years old with multiple sclerosis.

The gene calls are TRBV20-1 and TRBJ2-7; tentative D call: TRBD1 (6 bases). V lost 6 bases and J lost 2, with 20 bases in between. The CDR3 has 15 amino acids. In germline, CDR1 is DFQATT, CDR2 SNEGSKA (reference sequence). This CDR3 is CSAPDRTESTYEQYF. CDR3 DNA sequence: TGCAGTGCCCCAGACAGGACAGAGTCAACCTACGAGCAGTACTTC.

The CDR3 loop is CASSPLEARLTYEQYF. The CDR3 bases are TGTGCCAGCTCACCACTGGAGGCCCGCTTAACCTACGAGCAGTACTTC. V is TRBV18 and J is TRBJ2-7, with a tentative D call TRBD2 (5 bases). The CDR3 loop spans 16 amino acids. V was trimmed by 1 base and J by 2 bases, leaving 15 bases between them. Germline lookup yields CDR1 KGHSH and CDR2 LQKENI.

This clonotype was detected a few times. The chain recombines TRBV12-3 or TRBV12-4 with TRBJ1-6; unclear D gene. Trimming took off 4 bases at V and 0 bases at J, with 1 base between the two ends. The CDR3 runs 13 residues. The CDR3: CASSSSYNSPLHF. For the CDR3, the DNA is TGTGCCAGCAGTTCCTCCTATAATTCACCCCTCCACTTT.

The V and J genes are TRBV4-1 and TRBJ2-3, with D perhaps TRBD2 (6 bases). The germline V and J ends were trimmed by 4 bases and 1 base, with 12 bases remaining between them. The length of the CDR3 is 15 residues. CDR1 is MGHRA and CDR2 is YSYEKL in the germline V gene. The CDR3 nucleotides are TGCGCCAGCAGCCGGCGGGCTAGCGGCACAGATACGCAGTATTTT. Encoded protein: CASSRRASGTDTQYF.

The J gene is TRBJ2-5, the V gene TRBV11-2, with a weak D call TRBD1 (6 bases). Deletions cut 6 bases from V and 5 bases from J, with 19 bases between. The germline CDR1 and CDR2 sequences are SGHAT and FQNNGV. The CDR3 loop spans 15 amino acids. The CDR3 protein is CASRGGLTLMETQYF. CDR3 nucleotides: TGTGCCAGCAGAGGGGGATTGACGTTGATGGAGACCCAGTACTTC.

The chain recombines TRBV7-8 with TRBJ1-6, with no clear D. The CDR3 has 12 residues. With 5 bases removed from V and 11 bases from J, the gap between germline ends came to 10 bases. Germline assignment: CDR1 SGHVS and CDR2 FQNEAQ. The CDR3 nucleotides are TGTGCCAGCAGCCCACCCAGAGCACCCCTCCACTTT. As protein: CASSPPRAPLHF.

V and J are TRBV5-1 and TRBJ2-1; D ambiguous. The CDR3 extends over 14 amino acids. Germline CDR1 is SGHRS and CDR2 is YFSETQ. The V gene lost 7 bases and the J gene lost 5 bases, with 16 bases spanning the gap. This chain's CDR3 is CASGSSVGNNEQFF. The CDR3 DNA reads as TGCGCCAGCGGATCCTCCGTCGGAAACAATGAGCAGTTCTTC.

V is TRBV6-1 and J is TRBJ1-2, with D maybe TRBD1 (5 bases). V lost 0 bases to trimming and J lost 4 bases, with 21 bases between them. The CDR3 consists of 18 residues. From germline, CDR1 is MNHNS and CDR2 SASEGT. CDR3 region: CASSEARVSGALIYGYTF. The CDR3 bases are TGTGCCAGCAGTGAAGCGCGGGTATCCGGGGCCCTAATCTATGGCTACACCTTC.

This clonotype has more than one count but fewer than ten. V gene TRBV7-3 combines with J gene TRBJ2-1; 12 nucleotides line up with TRBD2. Germline values: CDR1 SGHTA, CDR2 FQGTGA. After removal of 3 bases from V and 8 bases from J, the junction contained 8 bases not matched to a gene. The CDR3 has 16 residues. Here the CDR3 reads CASSFTSSGGAHEQFF. The CDR3 coding sequence is TGTGCCAGCAGCTTCACCTCTAGCGGGGGGGCGCATGAGCAGTTCTTC.

Points on this clonotype: One junction end disagrees with the germline gene, perhaps due to a read error. The chain is built from TRBV12-3 or TRBV12-4 and TRBJ2-5; 7 bases align to TRBD2. The CDR3 covers 14 residues. DNA for the CDR3: TGTGCCAACAGTCCCCAGCGGGGACAAGAGACCCAGTACTTC. Residues: CANSPQRGQETQYF.

The chain carries TRBV9 and TRBJ2-3; 14 bases fit TRBD2. V lost 3 bases and J lost 7; bases outside the gene matches: 4. CDR1 SGDLS and CDR2 YYNGEE come from the germline V gene. The CDR3 loop spans 15 amino acids. CDR3 coding DNA: TGTGCCAGCAGCGCGGGACTAGCGGGGGCCCATACGCAGTATTTT. It codes for CASSAGLAGAHTQYF.

This sequence joins TRBV11-2 and TRBJ2-7, with unresolved D. V lost 5 bases and J lost 7, with 9 bases in between. Germline V lookup: CDR1 SGHAT, CDR2 FQNNGV. The CDR3 is 11 amino acids. The CDR3 sequence is CASSPLGEQYF. The CDR3 nucleotides are TGTGCCAGCAGCCCCCTCGGGGAGCAGTACTTC. The full variable domain, rest sourced from reference TRBV11-2 and TRBJ2-7, is EAGVAQSPRYKIIEKRQSVAFWCNPISGHATLYWYQQILGQGPKLLIQFQNNGVVDDSQLPKDRFSAERLKGVDSTLKIQPAKLEDSAVYLCASSPLGEQYFGPGTRLTVT.

This clonotype was recorded a few times. The CDR3 coding sequence is TGTGCCAGCAGTTACGTTGGGACAGGGGGTTACGAGCAGTACTTC. Its translation: CASSYVGTGGYEQYF. The rearrangement links TRBV6-6 to TRBJ2-7; 11 nucleotides align to TRBD1. Germline V gene lookup returns CDR1 MNHNY and CDR2 SVGAGI (reference sequence). CDR3 length: 15 amino acids. The J segment lost 4 bases and the V segment lost 2 bases, leaving 4 bases of the junction unmatched.

There are a few counts of this clonotype. The rearrangement uses TRBV6-5 and TRBJ1-5; weak D call: TRBD1 (5 bases). The CDR3 is 15 residues long. Looked up from germline, CDR1 is MNHEY and CDR2 is SVGAGI. V lost 6 bases to trimming and J lost 0 bases, with 12 bases between them. CDR3 residues: CASRDMTDSNQPQHF. Here the CDR3 DNA reads TGTGCCAGCAGAGACATGACAGATAGCAATCAGCCCCAGCATTTT.

The chain has TRBV4-3 and TRBJ2-1, with TRBD1 matching over 8 bases. CDR1 LGHNA and CDR2 YSLEER come from the germline V gene. V dropped 6 bases and J dropped 0; count of bases not matched to a gene: 4. The CDR3 totals 15 residues. CDR3: CASRAGGASYNEQFF. The CDR3 DNA reads TGCGCCAGCAGGGCAGGGGGCGCCTCCTACAATGAGCAGTTCTTC.

This clonotype was counted between two and nine times. CDR3 protein: CASSLTGRPKEQYF. CDR3 bases: TGTGCCAGCAGCTTGACTGGACGGCCTAAGGAGCAGTACTTC. This rearrangement joins TRBV5-6 to TRBJ2-7; D call uncertain. Per germline, CDR1 SGHDT and CDR2 YYEEEE. This CDR3 is built from 14 residues. V was cut by 1 base and J by 7 bases, with 15 bases left in between.

The chain is built from TRBV20-1 and TRBJ2-1, with D perhaps TRBD1 (5 bases). Per the germline V gene, CDR1 is DFQATT and CDR2 is SNEGSKA (reference sequence). V lost 0 bases, J lost 8 bases, and 14 bases lay in between. This CDR3 spans 14 amino acids. The CDR3 DNA is TGCAGTGCTAGAGATTTATTCAGGGTGGATGAGCAGTTCTTC. Translated, it gives CSARDLFRVDEQFF.

This clonotype was counted only a few times. The V call is TRBV5-1, the J call TRBJ1-4, with TRBD1 identical over 10 bases. V trimming: 0 bases; J trimming: 3 bases; junction bases outside the gene matches: 5. CDR1 is SGHRS, CDR2 YFSETQ, per germline. This CDR3 region has 17 residues. The CDR3 DNA reads as TGCGCCAGCAGCTTGGAGGGGACAGGGGCGCCTAATGAAAAACTGTTTTTT. Translated, it gives CASSLEGTGAPNEKLFF.